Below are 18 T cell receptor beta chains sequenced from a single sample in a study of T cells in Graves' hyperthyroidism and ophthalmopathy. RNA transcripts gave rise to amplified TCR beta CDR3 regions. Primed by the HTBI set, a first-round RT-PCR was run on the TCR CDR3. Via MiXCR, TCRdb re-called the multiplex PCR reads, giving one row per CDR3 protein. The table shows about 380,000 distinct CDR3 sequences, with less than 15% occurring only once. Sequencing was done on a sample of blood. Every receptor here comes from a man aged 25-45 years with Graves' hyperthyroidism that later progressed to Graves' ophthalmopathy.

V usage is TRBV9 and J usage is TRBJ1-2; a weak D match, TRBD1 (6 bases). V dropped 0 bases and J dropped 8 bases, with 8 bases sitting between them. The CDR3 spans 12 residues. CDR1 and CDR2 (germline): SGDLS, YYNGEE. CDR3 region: CASSVVGGGYTF. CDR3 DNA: TGTGCCAGCAGCGTAGTGGGGGGCGGCTACACCTTC.

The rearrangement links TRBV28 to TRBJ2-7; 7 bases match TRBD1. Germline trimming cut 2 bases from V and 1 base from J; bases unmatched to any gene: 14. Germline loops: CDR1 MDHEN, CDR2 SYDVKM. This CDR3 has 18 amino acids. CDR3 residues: CASSLPPTGNDGSYEQYF. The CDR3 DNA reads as TGTGCCAGCAGTTTACCCCCGACAGGGAATGATGGATCCTACGAGCAGTACTTC.

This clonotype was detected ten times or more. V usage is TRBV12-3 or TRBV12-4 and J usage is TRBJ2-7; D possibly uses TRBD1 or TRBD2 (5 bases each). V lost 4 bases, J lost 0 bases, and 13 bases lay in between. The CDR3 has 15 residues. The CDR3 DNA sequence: TGTGCCAGCAGTTCCACCGGGACGATCTCCTACGAGCAGTACTTC. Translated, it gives CASSSTGTISYEQYF.

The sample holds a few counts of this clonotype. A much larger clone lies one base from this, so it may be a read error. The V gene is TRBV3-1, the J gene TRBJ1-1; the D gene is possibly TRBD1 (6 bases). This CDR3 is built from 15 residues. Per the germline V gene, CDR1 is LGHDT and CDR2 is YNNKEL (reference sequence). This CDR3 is CTSRPTGNVGTEAFF. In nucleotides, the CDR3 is TGTACCAGCAGACCAACAGGGAATGTGGGCACTGAAGCTTTCTTT.

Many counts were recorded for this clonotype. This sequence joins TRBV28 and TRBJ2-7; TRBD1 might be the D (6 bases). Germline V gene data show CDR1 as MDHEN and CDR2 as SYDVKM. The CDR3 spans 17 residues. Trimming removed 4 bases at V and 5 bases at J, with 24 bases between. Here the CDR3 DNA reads TGTGCCAGCAGTTCTACTTATCCGGGACGGGACACCAACGAGCAGTACTTC. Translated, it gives CASSSTYPGRDTNEQYF. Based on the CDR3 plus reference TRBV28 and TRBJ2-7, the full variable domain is DVKVTQSSRYLVKRTGEKVFLECVQDMDHENMFWYRQDPGLGLRLIYFSYDVKMKEKGDIPEGYSVSREKKERFSLILESASTNQTSMYLCASSSTYPGRDTNEQYFGPGTRLTVT.

CDR3 sequence: CASSRIRPQDTQYF. The CDR3 DNA reads TGTGCCAGCAGCCGCATTCGGCCTCAGGATACGCAGTATTTT. The chain combines TRBV7-9 with TRBJ2-3; D not resolved. V shed 5 bases and J shed 6 bases, with 15 bases lying between them. The CDR3 is 14 amino acids. Germline V gene sequence: CDR1 SEHNR, CDR2 FQNEAQ (reference sequence).

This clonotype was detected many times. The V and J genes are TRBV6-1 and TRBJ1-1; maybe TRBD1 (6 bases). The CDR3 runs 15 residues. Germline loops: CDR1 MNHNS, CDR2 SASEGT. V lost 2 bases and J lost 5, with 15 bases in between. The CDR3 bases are TGTGCCAGCAGTGAAAGGGGACAATCGGAGACTGAAGCTTTCTTT. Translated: CASSERGQSETEAFF.

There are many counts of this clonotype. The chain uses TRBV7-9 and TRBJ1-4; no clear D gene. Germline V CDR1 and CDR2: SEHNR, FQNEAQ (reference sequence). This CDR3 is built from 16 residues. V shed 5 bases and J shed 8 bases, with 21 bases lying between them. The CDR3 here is CASSPRRFGVGEKLFF. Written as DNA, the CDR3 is TGTGCCAGCAGCCCTCGGAGATTCGGGGTCGGCGAAAAACTGTTTTTT.

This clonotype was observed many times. The CDR3 DNA reads TGTGCCAGCAGTGAGGGGGGGGACAACTATCAGCCCCAGCATTTT. This gives the protein CASSEGGDNYQPQHF. The chain couples TRBV6-1 to TRBJ1-5; possibly TRBD1 for D (6 bases). Germline V gene lookup returns CDR1 MNHNS and CDR2 SASEGT. The length of the CDR3 is 15 residues. The V and J ends lost 3 bases and 5 bases respectively, with 14 bases between them.

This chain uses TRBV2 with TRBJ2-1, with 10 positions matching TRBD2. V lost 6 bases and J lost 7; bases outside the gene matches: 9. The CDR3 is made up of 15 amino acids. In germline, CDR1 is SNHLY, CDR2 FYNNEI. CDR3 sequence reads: CASRPSGRAGNEQFF. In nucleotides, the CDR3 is TGTGCCAGCAGACCCAGCGGGAGGGCCGGGAATGAGCAGTTCTTC.

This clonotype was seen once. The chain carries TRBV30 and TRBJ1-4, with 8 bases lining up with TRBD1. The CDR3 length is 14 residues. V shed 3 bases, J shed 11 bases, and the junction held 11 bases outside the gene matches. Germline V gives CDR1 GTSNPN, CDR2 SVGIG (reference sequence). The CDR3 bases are TGTGCCTGGAGGCTCCAGGGGGCAGGAGGGAAACTGTTTTTT. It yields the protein CAWRLQGAGGKLFF.

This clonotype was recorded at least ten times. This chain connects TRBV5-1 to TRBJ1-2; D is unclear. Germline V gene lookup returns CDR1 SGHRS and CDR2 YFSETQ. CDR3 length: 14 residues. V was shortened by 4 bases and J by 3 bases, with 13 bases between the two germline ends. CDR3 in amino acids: CASSGATADYGYTF. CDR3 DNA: TGCGCCAGCAGCGGAGCCACAGCTGACTATGGCTACACCTTC.

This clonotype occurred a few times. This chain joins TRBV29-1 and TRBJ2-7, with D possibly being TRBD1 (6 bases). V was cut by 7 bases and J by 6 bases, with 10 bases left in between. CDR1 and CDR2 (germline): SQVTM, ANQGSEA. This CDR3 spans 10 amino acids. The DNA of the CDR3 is TGCAGCGCCCAGGGGTCCGAGCAGTACTTC. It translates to CSAQGSEQYF.

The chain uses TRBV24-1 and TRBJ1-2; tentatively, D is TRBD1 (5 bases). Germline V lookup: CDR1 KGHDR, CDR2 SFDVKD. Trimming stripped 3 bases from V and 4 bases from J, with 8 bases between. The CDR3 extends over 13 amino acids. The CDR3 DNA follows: TGTGCCACCAGTGATCCGGGGGGCTATGGCTACACCTTC. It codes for CATSDPGGYGYTF.

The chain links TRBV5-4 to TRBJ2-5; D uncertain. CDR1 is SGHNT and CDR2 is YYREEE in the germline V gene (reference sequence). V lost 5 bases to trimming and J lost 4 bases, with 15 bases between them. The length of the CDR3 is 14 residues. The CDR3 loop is CASRSDPLGETQYF. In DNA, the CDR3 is TGTGCCAGCAGATCGGACCCCCTGGGAGAGACCCAGTACTTC.

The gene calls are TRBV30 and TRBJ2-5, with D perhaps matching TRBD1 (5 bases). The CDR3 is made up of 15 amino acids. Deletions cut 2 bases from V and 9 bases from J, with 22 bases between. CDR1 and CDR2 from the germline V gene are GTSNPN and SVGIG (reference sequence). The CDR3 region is CAWSPAGWGPMSQYF. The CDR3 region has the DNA TGTGCCTGGAGTCCGGCAGGGTGGGGTCCGATGTCCCAGTACTTC.

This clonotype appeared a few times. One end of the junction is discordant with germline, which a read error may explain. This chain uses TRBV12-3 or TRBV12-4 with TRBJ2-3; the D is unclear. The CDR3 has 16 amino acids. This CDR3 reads CASNLVGWARTDTQYF. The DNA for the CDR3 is TGTGCCAGCAATTTAGTTGGCTGGGCCCGCACAGATACGCAGTATTTT.

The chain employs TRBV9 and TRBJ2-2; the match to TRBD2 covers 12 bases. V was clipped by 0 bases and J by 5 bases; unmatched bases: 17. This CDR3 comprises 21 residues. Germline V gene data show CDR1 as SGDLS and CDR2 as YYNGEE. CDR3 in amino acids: CASSVGGQTPLLAGGTGELFF. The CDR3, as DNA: TGTGCCAGCAGCGTAGGGGGCCAAACTCCACTCCTAGCGGGGGGGACCGGGGAGCTGTTTTTT.